A single sample is the source of the 20 T cell receptor beta chains below, sequenced in a study of OX40 agonist ivuxolimab in advanced cancers. Clones were read by immunoSEQ multiplex PCR, and TCRdb kept only the in-frame ones, dropping some. This sample yields about 64,000 clones, of which roughly 80% are seen a single time; less than 5% belongs to the top ten. The specimen was CD4+ or CD8+ T cells sorted from blood, collected in a trial of the OX40 agonist ivuxolimab. Receptor source: an adult with an advanced solid tumor such as melanoma, head and neck, liver or kidney cancer.

CDR3 sequence reads: CASSRSSAYEQYF. DNA for the CDR3: TGTGCCAGCAGCAGAAGCTCAGCCTACGAGCAGTACTTC. The chain employs TRBV7-2 and TRBJ2-7; D unclear. The length of the CDR3 is 13 residues. V shed 5 bases and J shed 2 bases, with 10 bases lying between them. The V gene's germline CDR1 is SGHTA and CDR2 FQGNSA.

This sequence joins TRBV29-1 and TRBJ2-1; D is ambiguous. Germline V gives CDR1 SQVTM, CDR2 ANQGSEA. Deletions cut 1 base from V and 9 bases from J, with 4 bases between. The CDR3 sequence is 10 residues long. For the CDR3, the DNA is TGCAGCGTTGAAGGGGGTGAGCAGTTCTTC. The encoded protein is CSVEGGEQFF.

This chain connects TRBV18 to TRBJ1-2; possible D gene TRBD1, 6 bases. Germline CDR1 reads KGHSH; CDR2 reads LQKENI. V was shortened by 4 bases and J by 3 bases, with 12 bases between the two germline ends. This CDR3 is 14 amino acids long. Here the CDR3 reads CASSRRGVHYGYTF. CDR3 nucleotide sequence: TGTGCCAGCTCACGGAGGGGGGTTCACTATGGCTACACCTTC.

V and J are TRBV21-1 and TRBJ2-3; whether TRBD1, the table's D call, matches the DNA was not checked. TRBV21-1 is tagged as a pseudogene. This CDR3 has 16 residues. The DNA for the CDR3 is TGTGCCAGCAGCAAAGAACCGGACAGGAGCACAGATACGCAGTATTTT. It yields the protein CASSKEPDRSTDTQYF.

The chain uses TRBV4-3 and TRBJ2-6, with D possibly being TRBD1 (6 bases). The V end lost 0 bases, the J end lost 1 base, and 10 bases lay between the germline ends. Germline V gene sequence: CDR1 LGHNA, CDR2 YSLEER. This CDR3 has 17 amino acids. Here the CDR3 DNA reads TGCGCCAGCAGCCAAGATCCAGGGGCATCTGGGGCCAACGTCCTGACTTTC. This gives the protein CASSQDPGASGANVLTF.

The genes are TRBV6-6 and TRBJ2-7; 11 bases map to TRBD2. Germline trimming cut 2 bases from V and 3 bases from J; bases unmatched to any gene: 0. Germline values: CDR1 MNHNY, CDR2 SVGAGI (reference sequence). This CDR3 is 14 amino acids long. CDR3: CASSYGTSGYEQYF. The DNA for the CDR3 is TGTGCCAGCAGTTACGGGACTAGCGGCTACGAGCAGTACTTC.

The chain combines TRBV5-1 with TRBJ2-7; D not certain. Germline V gives CDR1 SGHRS, CDR2 YFSETQ. The CDR3 consists of 13 residues. V dropped 3 bases and J dropped 5 bases, with 12 bases sitting between them. This CDR3 reads CASSSDNTDEQYF. Written as DNA, the CDR3 is TGCGCCAGCAGCTCCGATAATACCGACGAGCAGTACTTC.

This chain connects TRBV29-1 to TRBJ1-1; D gene ambiguous. Germline-derived CDR1 and CDR2 are SQVTM and ANQGSEA. This CDR3 is 12 amino acids long. V gave up 7 bases and J gave up 0 bases, with 9 bases separating them. The chain's CDR3 is CSGAGMNTEAFF. The CDR3 DNA reads TGCAGCGGAGCGGGGATGAACACTGAAGCTTTCTTT.

The chain links TRBV7-3 to TRBJ1-1; 10 bases agree with TRBD1. The germline CDR1 and CDR2 sequences are SGHTA and FQGTGA. Unmatched junction bases numbered 3, after V lost 1 base and J lost 10 bases. The CDR3 totals 13 residues. The CDR3 loop reads CASSLKDRGTAFF. CDR3 bases: TGTGCCAGCAGCTTAAAGGACAGGGGGACAGCTTTCTTT.

The chain has TRBV7-2 and TRBJ1-2; TRBD1 agrees at 7 bases. V trimming: 1 base; J trimming: 8 bases; junction bases outside the gene matches: 7. This CDR3 spans 14 amino acids. Germline V lookup: CDR1 SGHTA, CDR2 FQGNSA. The CDR3 DNA is TGTGCCAGCAGCTTAGGACAGGGAAGGGGAGGCTACACCTTC. Amino acid sequence: CASSLGQGRGGYTF. Based on the CDR3 plus reference TRBV7-2 and TRBJ1-2, the full variable domain is GAGVSQSPSNKVTEKGKDVELRCDPISGHTALYWYRQSLGQGLEFLIYFQGNSAPDKSGLPSDRFSAERTGGSVSTLTIQRTQQEDSAVYLCASSLGQGRGGYTFGSGTRLTVV.

The rearrangement uses TRBV19 and TRBJ2-7, with 7 nucleotides matching TRBD1. The trim removed 3 bases at V and 6 bases at J, leaving 2 bases unmatched. CDR3 length equals 12 residues. In germline, CDR1 is LNHDA, CDR2 SQIVND (reference sequence). The CDR3 nucleotides read TGTGCCAGTAGTATCCCAGGGGGCGAGCAGTACTTC. Its translation: CASSIPGGEQYF.

This chain connects TRBV6-6 to TRBJ1-2, with D perhaps TRBD1 (5 bases). Per the germline V gene, CDR1 is MNHNY and CDR2 is SVGAGI (reference sequence). Trimming took off 2 bases at V and 2 bases at J, with 6 bases between the two ends. The CDR3 length is 13 residues. The CDR3 coding sequence is TGTGCCAGCAGTTACGACAGAAACTATGGCTACACCTTC. This encodes CASSYDRNYGYTF.

The genes are TRBV19 and TRBJ1-1; no definite D call. With 7 bases removed from V and 5 bases from J, the gap between germline ends came to 14 bases. The length of the CDR3 is 13 residues. The germline gives CDR1 LNHDA, CDR2 SQIVND (reference sequence). The CDR3 DNA reads TGTGCCAGTACCCGGGAGGGAGGGACTGAAGCTTTCTTT. Its protein product is CASTREGGTEAFF.

This clone was found once. V usage is TRBV5-1 and J usage is TRBJ1-6; D is undetermined. Trimming took 4 bases from V and 6 from J, leaving 14 bases between them. Germline CDR1 is SGHRS and CDR2 is YFSETQ. This CDR3 spans 15 amino acids. DNA for the CDR3: TGCGCCAGCAGCCTTGTCAGTGGCGGTAATTCACCCCTCCACTTT. As protein: CASSLVSGGNSPLHF.

The chain has TRBV6-5 and TRBJ1-2, with D possibly being TRBD1 (5 bases). Germline CDR1 MNHEY, CDR2 SVGAGI. The CDR3 runs 13 residues. V gave up 5 bases and J gave up 4 bases, with 11 bases separating them. As DNA, the CDR3 is TGTGCCAGCAGTACCGGACAAGCCTATGGCTACACCTTC. Its protein is CASSTGQAYGYTF.

The chain joins TRBV7-9 to TRBJ2-2, with 7 bases matching TRBD1. CDR1 is SEHNR, CDR2 FQNEAQ, per germline (reference sequence). The CDR3 length is 14 residues. J gave up 8 bases and V 5 bases, and 8 bases lay outside the gene matches. CDR3 protein: CASSQQGFAGELFF. The CDR3, as DNA: TGTGCCAGCAGCCAACAGGGGTTTGCAGGGGAGCTGTTTTTT.

The chain links TRBV15 to TRBJ2-1; 8 bases match TRBD2. J lost 2 bases, V lost 2 bases, and 5 bases had no gene match. Germline assignment: CDR1 LNHNV and CDR2 YYDKDF (reference sequence). The CDR3 has 16 amino acids. The CDR3 protein is CATSRSSGSPYNEQFF. The CDR3 DNA reads as TGTGCCACCAGCAGAAGCAGCGGGAGCCCCTACAATGAGCAGTTCTTC.

V and J are TRBV11-3 and TRBJ2-5, with D perhaps assigned TRBD1 or TRBD2 (6 bases each). Germline V CDR1 and CDR2: SGHNT, YENEEA. Trimming pared 5 bases from V and 5 bases from J, leaving 18 bases between. The length of the CDR3 is 15 residues. The CDR3 DNA reads TGTGCCAGCAGCGCTACTAGAGGGGGGCCGGAGACCCAGTACTTC. Protein sequence: CASSATRGGPETQYF. Full variable domain (remainder filled in from reference TRBV11-3 and TRBJ2-5): EAGVVQSPRYKIIEKKQPVAFWCNPISGHNTLYWYLQNLGQGPELLIRYENEEAVDDSQLPKDRFSAERLKGVDSTLKIQPAELGDSAVYLCASSATRGGPETQYFGPGTRLLVL.

The rearrangement joins TRBV5-4 to TRBJ1-2; D uncertain. V was shortened by 4 bases and J by 1 base, with 14 bases between the two germline ends. Germline CDR1 is SGHNT and CDR2 is YYREEE (reference sequence). The CDR3 runs 15 residues. CDR3: CASSVGSSVNYGYTF. The CDR3 DNA reads TGTGCCAGCAGCGTTGGCTCGTCAGTTAACTATGGCTACACCTTC.

The chain carries TRBV7-2 and TRBJ2-7, with 9 bases identical to TRBD1. The V gene end was trimmed by 2 bases and the J gene end by 4 bases; junction bases not matched to a gene: 3. The germline V gene has CDR1 SGHTA and CDR2 FQGNSA. The CDR3 is made up of 14 amino acids. The CDR3, as DNA: TGTGCCAGCAGCTTAAACAGGGGGCGGTACGAGCAGTACTTC. This codes for CASSLNRGRYEQYF. Filled out from reference TRBV7-2 and TRBJ2-7, the complete variable domain reads GAGVSQSPSNKVTEKGKDVELRCDPISGHTALYWYRQSLGQGLEFLIYFQGNSAPDKSGLPSDRFSAERTGGSVSTLTIQRTQQEDSAVYLCASSLNRGRYEQYFGPGTRLTVT.